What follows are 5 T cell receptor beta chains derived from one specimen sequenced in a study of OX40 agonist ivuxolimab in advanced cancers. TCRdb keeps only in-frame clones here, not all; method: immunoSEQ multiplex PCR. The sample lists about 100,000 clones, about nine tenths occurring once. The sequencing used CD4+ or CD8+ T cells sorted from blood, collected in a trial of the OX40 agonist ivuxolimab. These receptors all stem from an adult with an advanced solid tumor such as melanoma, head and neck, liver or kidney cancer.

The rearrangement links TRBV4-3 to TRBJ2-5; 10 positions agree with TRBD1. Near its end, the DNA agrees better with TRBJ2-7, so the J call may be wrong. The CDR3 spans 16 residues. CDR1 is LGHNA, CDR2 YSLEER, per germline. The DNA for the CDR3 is TGCGCCAGCAGCCAGGCGACCGGGACAGGGGCCTACGAGCAGTACTTC. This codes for CASSQATGTGAYEQYF.

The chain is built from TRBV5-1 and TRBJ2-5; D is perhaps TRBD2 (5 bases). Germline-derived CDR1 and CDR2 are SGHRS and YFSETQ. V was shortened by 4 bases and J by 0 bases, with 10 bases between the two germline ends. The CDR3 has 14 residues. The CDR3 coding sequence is TGCGCCAGCAGCCCACCCGGGAACCAAGAGACCCAGTACTTC. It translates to CASSPPGNQETQYF.

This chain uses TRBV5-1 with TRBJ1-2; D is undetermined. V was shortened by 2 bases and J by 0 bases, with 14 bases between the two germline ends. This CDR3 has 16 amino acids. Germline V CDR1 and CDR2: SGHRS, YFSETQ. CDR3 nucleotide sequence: TGCGCCAGCAGCTTTGGGTCGGCAGCTCCTAACTATGGCTACACCTTC. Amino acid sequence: CASSFGSAAPNYGYTF.

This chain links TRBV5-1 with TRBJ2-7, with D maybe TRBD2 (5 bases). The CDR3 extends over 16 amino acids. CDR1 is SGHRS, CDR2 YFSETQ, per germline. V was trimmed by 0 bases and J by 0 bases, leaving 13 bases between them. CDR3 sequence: CASSLGPVGSSYEQYF. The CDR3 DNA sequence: TGCGCCAGCAGCTTGGGGCCAGTTGGGAGCTCCTACGAGCAGTACTTC. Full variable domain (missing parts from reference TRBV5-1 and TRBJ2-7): KAGVTQTPRYLIKTRGQQVTLSCSPISGHRSVSWYQQTPGQGLQFLFEYFSETQRNKGNFPGRFSGRQFSNSRSEMNVSTLELGDSALYLCASSLGPVGSSYEQYFGPGTRLTVT.

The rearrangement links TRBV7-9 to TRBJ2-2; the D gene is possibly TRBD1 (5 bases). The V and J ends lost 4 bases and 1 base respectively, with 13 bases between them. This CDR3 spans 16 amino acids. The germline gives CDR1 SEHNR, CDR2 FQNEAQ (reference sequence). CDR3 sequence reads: CASSSHSGMNTGELFF. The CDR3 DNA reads TGTGCCAGCAGCTCCCATTCAGGGATGAACACCGGGGAGCTGTTTTTT.